A single sample gave rise to the 2 T cell receptor beta chains below, sequenced in a study of shared clonotypes between healthy human individuals. Assay used: immunoSEQ multiplex PCR; TCRdb lists only in-frame clones, some missing. Of more than 2,000,000 clones in the sample, around nine tenths are singletons; the top ten hold roughly 0.15%. Source material: naive CD4+ T cells sorted from blood. Sample subset: CD45RA+ positively selected. These receptors all come from a man younger than 35 in good health.

Concerning this clone: This sample also contains other DNA sequences that code for the same CDR3. The genes are TRBV5-1 and TRBJ2-1; TRBD2 matches 8 bases. CDR3 size: 14 residues. Unmatched junction bases numbered 0, after V lost 2 bases and J lost 2 bases. Germline CDR1 and CDR2: SGHRS and YFSETQ. DNA for the CDR3: TGCGCCAGCAGCTTTAGCGGGACCTACAATGAGCAGTTCTTC. The encoded protein is CASSFSGTYNEQFF.

The chain recombines TRBV30 with TRBJ2-1; D uncertain. The germline gives CDR1 GTSNPN, CDR2 SVGIG (reference sequence). This CDR3 spans 12 amino acids. V was clipped by 3 bases and J by 5 bases, with 8 bases between them. This CDR3 is CAWRFSHNEQFF. The CDR3, as DNA: TGTGCCTGGAGATTTAGTCACAATGAGCAGTTCTTC.